The 29 T cell receptor beta chains listed next were all sequenced from one sample in a study of blood T cell repertoires in COVID-19. Assay: immunoSEQ multiplex PCR; the TCRdb copy retains only in-frame clones and omits some. The sample contains 40,000 to 45,000 clones, 80% to 90% of which appear only once. The sequenced sample was peripheral blood. These receptors all come from a human donor in a cohort sampled during active COVID-19.

The chain has TRBV29-1 and TRBJ2-6; unclear D gene. The length of the CDR3 is 14 residues. Trimming took 5 bases from V and 0 from J, leaving 8 bases between them. Germline CDR1 and CDR2: SQVTM and ANQGSEA. The CDR3 DNA reads as TGCAGCGTTCCACAAGTCTCTGGGGCCAACGTCCTGACTTTC. Protein sequence: CSVPQVSGANVLTF.

This chain uses TRBV14 with TRBJ1-4, with D possibly being TRBD1 (5 bases). Germline-derived CDR1 and CDR2 are SGHDN and FVKESK. Trimming removed 1 base from V and 7 bases from J, with 13 bases in between. CDR3 size: 15 residues. The CDR3, as DNA: TGTGCCAGCAGCCAAGCGGGGGGTCCTGGTGAAAAACTGTTTTTT. Translation: CASSQAGGPGEKLFF.

V usage is TRBV25-1 and J usage is TRBJ2-7, with 7 nucleotides matching TRBD1. CDR1 and CDR2 from the germline V gene are MGHDK and SYGVNS. Trimming cost V 2 bases and J 9 bases; bases outside gene matches: 4. The CDR3 loop spans 12 amino acids. The CDR3 spells CASSEPGQAQYF. CDR3 coding DNA: TGTGCCAGCAGTGAACCCGGACAGGCGCAGTACTTC.

This clone has a handful of counts. This chain connects TRBV4-1 to TRBJ1-3, with D perhaps TRBD1 (5 bases). The CDR3 runs to 17 residues. From germline, CDR1 is MGHRA and CDR2 YSYEKL. Trimming cost V 4 bases and J 0 bases, with 16 bases left between them. As DNA, the CDR3 is TGCGCCAGCAGCCGGGGGGGACTTATTCTCTCTGGAAACACCATATATTTT. Amino acid sequence: CASSRGGLILSGNTIYF.

The sample holds one count of this clone. This rearrangement joins TRBV2 to TRBJ2-7; the D is unclear. Trimming removed 5 bases from V and 3 bases from J, with 8 bases in between. The CDR3 is made up of 12 amino acids. Germline V lookup: CDR1 SNHLY, CDR2 FYNNEI. The CDR3 here is CASSKTSYEQYF. For the CDR3, the DNA is TGTGCCAGCAGTAAGACAAGCTACGAGCAGTACTTC. Looking up the rest from reference TRBV2 and TRBJ2-7 gives the full variable domain: EPEVTQTPSHQVTQMGQEVILRCVPISNHLYFYWYRQILGQKVEFLVSFYNNEISEKSEIFDDQFSVERPDGSNFTLKIRSTKLEDSAMYFCASSKTSYEQYFGPGTRLTVT.

The chain carries TRBV3-1 (or the pseudogene TRBV3-2) and TRBJ1-6, with D perhaps TRBD1 (5 bases). V gave up 3 bases and J gave up 9 bases, with 9 bases separating them. The germline CDR1 and CDR2 sequences are LGHDT and YNNKEL (reference sequence). The CDR3 totals 13 residues. The CDR3 DNA follows: TGTGCCAGCAGCCAGGAGGGGAGTTCACCCCTCCACTTT. Its translation: CASSQEGSSPLHF.

This chain joins TRBV7-8 and TRBJ1-1; D gene uncertain. The CDR3 consists of 15 residues. Trimming took off 2 bases at V and 0 bases at J, with 10 bases between the two ends. Germline-derived CDR1 and CDR2 are SGHVS and FQNEAQ. CDR3: CASSLLVSVNTEAFF. The DNA for the CDR3 is TGTGCCAGCAGCTTACTTGTTTCCGTGAACACTGAAGCTTTCTTT. The full variable domain, completed using reference TRBV7-8 and TRBJ1-1, is GAGVSQSPRYKVAKRGQDVALRCDPISGHVSLFWYQQALGQGPEFLTYFQNEAQLDKSGLPSDRFFAERPEGSVSTLKIQRTQQEDSAVYLCASSLLVSVNTEAFFGQGTRLTVV.

The genes are TRBV6-2 or TRBV6-3 and TRBJ1-1; D is undetermined. Trimming pared 1 base from V and 5 bases from J, leaving 8 bases between. Germline CDR1 is MNHEY and CDR2 is SVGEGT. This CDR3 is built from 13 residues. The CDR3 loop reads CASSYFQTTEAFF. In DNA form, the CDR3 reads TGTGCCAGCAGTTACTTCCAGACTACTGAAGCTTTCTTT.

This clone was detected only a few times. J is TRBJ2-1 and V is TRBV7-9, with D maybe TRBD2 (5 bases). Trimming pared 5 bases from V and 12 bases from J, leaving 14 bases between. CDR1 and CDR2 from the germline V gene are SEHNR and FQNEAQ (reference sequence). This CDR3 comprises 12 residues. As DNA, the CDR3 is TGTGCCAGCAGCCGCACTTCAGAGGGGCAGTTCTTC. As protein: CASSRTSEGQFF.

The V gene is TRBV7-6, the J gene TRBJ2-3, with D possibly matching TRBD1 (6 bases). V was cut by 2 bases and J by 9 bases, with 18 bases left in between. CDR1 and CDR2 (germline): SGHVS, FNYEAQ. The CDR3 is made up of 15 amino acids. The CDR3 DNA reads as TGTGCCAGCAGCTTAAGGCCAGGGGAGCTGGGGACGCAGTATTTT. Translating it yields CASSLRPGELGTQYF.

The chain joins TRBV18 to TRBJ1-4, with 12 nucleotides matching TRBD1. Germline trimming cut 4 bases from V and 7 bases from J; bases unmatched to any gene: 10. From germline, CDR1 is KGHSH and CDR2 LQKENI. The length of the CDR3 is 17 residues. The CDR3 sequence: CASSLQPPGQGAEKLFF. CDR3 coding DNA: TGTGCCAGCTCACTTCAACCTCCGGGACAGGGGGCTGAAAAACTGTTTTTT. The full variable domain, in which reference TRBV18 and TRBJ1-4 provide the parts outside the CDR3, is NAGVMQNPRHLVRRRGQEARLRCSPMKGHSHVYWYRQLPEEGLKFMVYLQKENIIDESGMPKERFSAEFPKEGPSILRIQQVVRGDSAAYFCASSLQPPGQGAEKLFFGSGTQLSVL.

The chain combines TRBV2 with TRBJ2-1, with D unresolved. CDR3 length equals 12 residues. Germline V gene lookup returns CDR1 SNHLY and CDR2 FYNNEI. Trimming stripped 7 bases from V and 6 bases from J, with 10 bases between. CDR3 in amino acids: CASNGLLNEQFF. In nucleotides, the CDR3 is TGTGCCAGCAATGGGCTTCTCAATGAGCAGTTCTTC.

The J gene is TRBJ2-4, the V gene TRBV10-3; TRBD1 agrees at 7 bases. The CDR3 covers 15 residues. Germline V lookup: CDR1 ENHRY, CDR2 SYGVKD. V shed 5 bases, J shed 0 bases, and the junction held 4 bases outside the gene matches. The CDR3 sequence is CAISTGDLAKNIQYF. In DNA, the CDR3 is TGTGCCATCAGTACAGGGGACCTAGCCAAAAACATTCAGTACTTC.

The chain joins TRBV3-1 (or the pseudogene TRBV3-2) to TRBJ1-1, with D perhaps TRBD1 (5 bases). CDR1 and CDR2 (germline): LGHDT, YNNKEL (reference sequence). With 2 bases removed from V and 4 bases from J, the gap between germline ends came to 8 bases. The CDR3 spans 13 residues. The DNA for the CDR3 is TGTGCCAGCAGCCAACAAAGGGGCACTGAAGCTTTCTTT. Its translation: CASSQQRGTEAFF.

The chain couples TRBV2 to TRBJ1-1; no clear D gene. V shed 5 bases and J shed 1 base, with 8 bases lying between them. This CDR3 is 13 amino acids long. Germline-derived CDR1 and CDR2 are SNHLY and FYNNEI. This CDR3 is CASSPSGNTEAFF. Here the CDR3 DNA reads TGTGCCAGCAGTCCCTCAGGGAACACTGAAGCTTTCTTT.

This clone showed up just a few times. The V and J genes are TRBV29-1 and TRBJ2-5, with D possibly TRBD1 on 6 matching bases. This CDR3 comprises 12 residues. Germline CDR1 is SQVTM and CDR2 is ANQGSEA. V was trimmed by 3 bases and J by 3 bases, leaving 8 bases between them. The CDR3 region is CSVDRGEETQYF. CDR3 DNA: TGCAGCGTTGACAGGGGAGAAGAGACCCAGTACTTC.

The J gene is TRBJ2-1, the V gene TRBV27; possible D gene TRBD2, 6 bases. Germline lookup yields CDR1 MNHEY and CDR2 SMNVEV (reference sequence). The CDR3 has 14 amino acids. Trimming removed 6 bases from V and 3 bases from J, with 12 bases in between. CDR3 sequence (DNA): TGTGCCAGCAGGGCGGGGAGGAGCTACAATGAGCAGTTCTTC. This sequence encodes CASRAGRSYNEQFF.

This clone has just one count. The chain employs TRBV19 and TRBJ2-1; 7 nucleotides line up with TRBD2. Germline-derived CDR1 and CDR2 are LNHDA and SQIVND (reference sequence). V gave up 5 bases and J gave up 2 bases; unmatched junction bases: 9. This CDR3 is 16 amino acids long. CDR3: CASSPTTSPPYNEQFF. The CDR3 region has the DNA TGTGCCAGTAGTCCTACGACTAGCCCACCCTACAATGAGCAGTTCTTC.

V is TRBV9 and J is TRBJ2-3; no definite D call. CDR3 size: 16 residues. Per the germline V gene, CDR1 is SGDLS and CDR2 is YYNGEE. Trimming removed 1 base at V and 0 bases at J, with 12 bases between. The CDR3 protein is CASSVYPSESTDTQYF. The CDR3 coding sequence is TGTGCCAGCAGCGTATACCCGTCGGAGAGCACAGATACGCAGTATTTT.

The chain is built from TRBV7-2 and TRBJ2-3; D is undetermined. Trimming took off 3 bases at V and 6 bases at J, with 10 bases between the two ends. Per germline, CDR1 SGHTA and CDR2 FQGNSA. The CDR3 length is 13 residues. The CDR3 reads CASSFWSEDTQYF. Here the CDR3 DNA reads TGTGCCAGCAGCTTCTGGAGTGAGGATACGCAGTATTTT.

The genes are TRBV9 and TRBJ2-5; 9 positions agree with TRBD1. The CDR3 spans 15 residues. CDR1 SGDLS and CDR2 YYNGEE come from the germline V gene. The V and J ends lost 0 bases and 5 bases, in that order; junction bases with no gene match: 5. CDR3 in amino acids: CASSVGGQGTETQYF. The DNA for the CDR3 is TGTGCCAGCAGCGTAGGCGGACAGGGGACGGAGACCCAGTACTTC.

The rearrangement uses TRBV15 and TRBJ1-1, with D perhaps matching TRBD1 (6 bases). The ends were cut back, 1 base at V and 8 bases at J, with 14 bases in the middle. Germline CDR1 reads LNHNV; CDR2 reads YYDKDF (reference sequence). This CDR3 comprises 14 residues. This chain's CDR3 is CATSRVSGDKEAFF. The CDR3 region has the DNA TGTGCCACCAGCAGAGTCTCAGGGGATAAGGAAGCTTTCTTT.

J is TRBJ2-1 and V is TRBV3-1 (or the pseudogene TRBV3-2); tentative D call: TRBD2 (6 bases). Germline V gene lookup returns CDR1 LGHDT and CDR2 YNNKEL (reference sequence). V shed 1 base and J shed 8 bases, with 18 bases lying between them. This CDR3 spans 16 amino acids. The CDR3 DNA sequence: TGTGCCAGCAGCCAAGTTTCGGGAGATGTAGTTTATGAGCAGTTCTTC. Translated, it gives CASSQVSGDVVYEQFF.

The table lists this clone with a count of one. V usage is TRBV5-4 and J usage is TRBJ1-2; TRBD1 might be the D (6 bases). Germline V CDR1 and CDR2: SGHNT, YYREEE (reference sequence). The CDR3 runs 13 residues. With 4 bases removed from V and 6 bases from J, the gap between germline ends came to 13 bases. The CDR3 nucleotides read TGTGCCAGCAGCCACACAGGGACTAATGGCTACACCTTC. Translated, it gives CASSHTGTNGYTF.

In nucleotides, the CDR3 is TGCGCCAGCAGCTTCCAAGGGCTAGCAGGCGAGACCCAGTACTTC. Encoded protein: CASSFQGLAGETQYF. J is TRBJ2-5 and V is TRBV5-1; TRBD2 is a possible D gene (5 bases). The germline V gene encodes CDR1 SGHRS and CDR2 YFSETQ. The CDR3 has 15 amino acids. V dropped 2 bases and J dropped 5 bases, with 16 bases sitting between them.

The rearrangement joins TRBV2 to TRBJ2-7; D is unresolved. Trimming removed 5 bases from V and 1 base from J, with 3 bases in between. CDR1 is SNHLY and CDR2 is FYNNEI in the germline V gene. The CDR3 extends over 11 amino acids. The DNA of the CDR3 is TGTGCCAGCAGTCCGTCCTACGAGCAGTACTTC. Its translation: CASSPSYEQYF.

The rearrangement links TRBV12-5 to TRBJ1-1; a weak D match, TRBD1 (5 bases). This CDR3 has 14 residues. The V gene's germline CDR1 is LGHNT and CDR2 FRNRAP. Trimming left V 0 bases short and J 10 bases short, with 15 bases between. CDR3 region: CASGLVHPGEGAFF. The CDR3 DNA reads TGTGCTAGTGGTTTGGTACACCCGGGGGAAGGAGCTTTCTTT.

This clone was detected once. The chain uses TRBV29-1 and TRBJ1-1, with D hard to call. CDR1 is SQVTM and CDR2 is ANQGSEA in the germline V gene. V lost 4 bases and J lost 0, with 15 bases in between. The CDR3 sequence is 15 residues long. CDR3 in amino acids: CSVGAGWAMNTEAFF. DNA of the CDR3: TGCAGCGTTGGGGCAGGTTGGGCCATGAACACTGAAGCTTTCTTT.

The V call is TRBV6-5, the J call TRBJ1-4; 7 nucleotides align to TRBD1. CDR1 and CDR2 (germline): MNHEY, SVGAGI. V lost 6 bases and J lost 7; bases outside the gene matches: 8. The CDR3 runs 14 residues. The CDR3 reads CASRPRPGGEKLFF. For the CDR3, the DNA is TGTGCCAGCAGACCCCGCCCAGGGGGTGAAAAACTGTTTTTT.